This T cell receptor beta chain was captured in a study of shared clonotypes between healthy human individuals. Several immunoSEQ plates held equal portions of the genomic DNA taken from each subset. Generated by immunoSEQ multiplex PCR, the TCRdb table keeps only in-frame clones and is missing some. The sample yields a few hundred thousand clones, less than 85% seen once. This CDR3 spans 15 amino acids. Unmatched junction bases numbered 8, after V lost 3 bases and J lost 5 bases. Germline V lookup: CDR1 MDHEN, CDR2 SYDVKM. The chain joins TRBV28 to TRBJ2-5; 8 bases are a match to TRBD1. The receptor comes from a man younger than 45 in good health. Material for sequencing was memory CD4+ T cells sorted from blood. The subset was: CD45RA-negative fraction. The CDR3 nucleotides read TGTGCCAGCAGTTTTAGGACAGGGTTTATGGAGACCCAGTACTTC. This codes for CASSFRTGFMETQYF.